This T cell receptor beta chain is from a study of technical replicates of blood from several donors. The V end was cut by 5 bases, the J end by 1 base, with 15 bases between. CDR3 length equals 15 residues. CDR1 is LNHNV, CDR2 YYDKDF, per germline (reference sequence). Produced via immunoSEQ multiplex PCR; TCRdb's table is partial and in-frame only. The sample shows roughly 80,000 clones, roughly 90% of them seen only once. Sequencing used T cells isolated from PBMCs. The V gene is TRBV15, the J gene TRBJ2-7; TRBD2 is a possible D gene (6 bases). The receptor comes from a human donor in good health. The chain's CDR3 is CATSAERAISYEQYF. The CDR3 DNA sequence: TGTGCCACCAGCGCTGAGCGGGCCATTTCCTACGAGCAGTACTTC. The full variable domain, completed using reference TRBV15 and TRBJ2-7, is DAMVIQNPRYQVTQFGKPVTLSCSQTLNHNVMYWYQQKSSQAPKLLFHYYDKDFNNEADTPDNFQSRRPNTSFCFLDIRSPGLGDTAMYLCATSAERAISYEQYFGPGTRLTVT.